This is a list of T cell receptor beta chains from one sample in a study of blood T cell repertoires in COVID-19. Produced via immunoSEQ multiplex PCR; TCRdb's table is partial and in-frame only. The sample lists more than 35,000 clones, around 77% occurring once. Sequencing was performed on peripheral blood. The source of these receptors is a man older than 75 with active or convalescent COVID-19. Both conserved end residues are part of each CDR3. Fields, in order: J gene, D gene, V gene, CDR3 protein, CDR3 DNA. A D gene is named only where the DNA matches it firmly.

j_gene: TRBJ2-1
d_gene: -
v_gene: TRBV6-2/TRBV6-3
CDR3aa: CASSYGRDYNEQFF
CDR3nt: TGTGCCAGCAGTTACGGTCGGGACTACAATGAGCAGTTCTTC

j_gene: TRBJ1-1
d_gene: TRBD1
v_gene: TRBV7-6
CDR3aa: CASSLGQGSEAFF
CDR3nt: TGTGCCAGCAGCTTAGGACAGGGAAGTGAAGCTTTCTTT

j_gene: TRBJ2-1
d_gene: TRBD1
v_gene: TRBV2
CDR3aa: CASSDRDRGYNEQFF
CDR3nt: TGTGCCAGCAGTGATAGGGACAGGGGGTACAATGAGCAGTTCTTC

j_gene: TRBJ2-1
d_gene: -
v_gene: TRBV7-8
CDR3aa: CASSLVGGDEQFF
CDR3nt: TGTGCCAGCAGCTTAGTAGGCGGGGATGAGCAGTTCTTC

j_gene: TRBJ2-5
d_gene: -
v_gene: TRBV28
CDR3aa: CASSSKTGPKETQYF
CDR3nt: TGTGCCAGCAGTTCCAAGACAGGACCTAAAGAGACCCAGTACTTC

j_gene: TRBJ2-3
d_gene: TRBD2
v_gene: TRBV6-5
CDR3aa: CASSPSGGYTDTQYF
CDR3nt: TGTGCCAGCAGCCCCAGCGGGGGGTACACAGATACGCAGTATTTT

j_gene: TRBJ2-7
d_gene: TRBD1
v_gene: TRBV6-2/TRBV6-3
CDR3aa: CASSTRQGATHEQYF
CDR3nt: TGTGCCAGCAGTACCCGCCAGGGGGCGACCCACGAGCAGTACTTC

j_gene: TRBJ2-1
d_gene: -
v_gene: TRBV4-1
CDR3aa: CASSQGGGTRKLGEQFF
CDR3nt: TGCGCCAGCAGCCAAGGAGGAGGGACCCGCAAGCTTGGTGAGCAGTTCTTC

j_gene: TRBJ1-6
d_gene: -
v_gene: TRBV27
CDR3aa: CASSLRSIPNSPLHF
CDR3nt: TGTGCCAGCAGTTTGAGGAGTATCCCAAATTCACCCCTCCACTTT

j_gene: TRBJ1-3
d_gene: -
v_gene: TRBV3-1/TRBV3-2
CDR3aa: CASSARGAGNTIYF
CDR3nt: TGTGCCAGCAGCGCCAGGGGAGCTGGAAACACCATATATTTT